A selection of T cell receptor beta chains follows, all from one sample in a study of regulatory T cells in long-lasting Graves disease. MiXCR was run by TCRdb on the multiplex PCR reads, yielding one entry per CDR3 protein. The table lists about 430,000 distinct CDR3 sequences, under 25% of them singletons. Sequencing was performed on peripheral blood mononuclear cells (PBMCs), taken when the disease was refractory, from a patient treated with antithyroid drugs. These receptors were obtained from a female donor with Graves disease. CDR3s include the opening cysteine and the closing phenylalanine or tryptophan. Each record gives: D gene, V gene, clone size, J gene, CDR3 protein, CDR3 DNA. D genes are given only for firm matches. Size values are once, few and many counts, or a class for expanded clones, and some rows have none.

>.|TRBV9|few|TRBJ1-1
CASSPVGVNTEAFF
TGTGCCAGCAGCCCCGTGGGGGTTAACACTGAAGCTTTCTTT
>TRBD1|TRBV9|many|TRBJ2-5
CASSVAPDRGETQYF
TGTGCCAGCAGCGTAGCCCCGGACAGGGGGGAGACCCAGTACTTC
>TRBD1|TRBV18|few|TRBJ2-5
CASSPGTDQETQYF
TGTGCCAGCTCACCCGGGACAGACCAAGAGACCCAGTACTTC
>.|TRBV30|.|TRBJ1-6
CAWASGSGDSPLHF
TGTGCCTGGGCCTCAGGCTCCGGTGATTCACCCCTCCACTTT
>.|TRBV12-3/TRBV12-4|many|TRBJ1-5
CASSLSLENQPQHF
TGTGCCAGCAGTTTGTCCTTAGAGAATCAGCCCCAGCATTTT
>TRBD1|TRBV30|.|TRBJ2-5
CAWRLRGLIETQYF
TGTGCCTGGAGACTCAGGGGGCTGATCGAGACCCAGTACTTC
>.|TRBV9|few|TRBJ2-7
CASSVDEYEQYF
TGTGCCAGCAGCGTAGATGAGTACGAGCAGTACTTC
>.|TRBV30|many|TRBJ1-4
CAWSPGVGAGREKLFF
TGTGCCTGGAGTCCAGGGGTGGGGGCGGGGAGAGAAAAACTGTTTTTT
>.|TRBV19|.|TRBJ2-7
CASSMTTYEQYF
TGTGCCAGTAGTATGACTACATACGAGCAGTACTTC
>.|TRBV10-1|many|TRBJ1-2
CASSEEIVGGDYGYTF
TGTGCCAGCAGTGAGGAGATAGTTGGGGGAGACTATGGCTACACCTTC
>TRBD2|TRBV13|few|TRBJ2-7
CASSNKRLAGTYEQYF
TGTGCCAGCAGCAACAAACGACTAGCGGGAACCTACGAGCAGTACTTC
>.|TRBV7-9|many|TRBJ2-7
CASSPEAGTSSYEQYF
TGTGCCAGCAGCCCCGAGGCAGGGACAAGCTCCTACGAGCAGTACTTC
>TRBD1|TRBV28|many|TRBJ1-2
CASSLGQGIVGYTF
TGTGCCAGCAGTTTGGGACAGGGAATCGTTGGCTACACCTTC
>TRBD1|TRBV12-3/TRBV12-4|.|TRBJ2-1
CASSPPGTGFQFF
TGTGCCAGCAGTCCCCCCGGGACAGGGTTTCAGTTCTTC
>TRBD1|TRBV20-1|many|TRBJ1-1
CSARGQTMNTEAFF
TGCAGTGCTAGGGGACAGACTATGAACACTGAAGCTTTCTTT
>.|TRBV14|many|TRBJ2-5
CASSQGMGYQETQYF
TGTGCCAGCAGCCAAGGGATGGGGTACCAAGAGACCCAGTACTTC